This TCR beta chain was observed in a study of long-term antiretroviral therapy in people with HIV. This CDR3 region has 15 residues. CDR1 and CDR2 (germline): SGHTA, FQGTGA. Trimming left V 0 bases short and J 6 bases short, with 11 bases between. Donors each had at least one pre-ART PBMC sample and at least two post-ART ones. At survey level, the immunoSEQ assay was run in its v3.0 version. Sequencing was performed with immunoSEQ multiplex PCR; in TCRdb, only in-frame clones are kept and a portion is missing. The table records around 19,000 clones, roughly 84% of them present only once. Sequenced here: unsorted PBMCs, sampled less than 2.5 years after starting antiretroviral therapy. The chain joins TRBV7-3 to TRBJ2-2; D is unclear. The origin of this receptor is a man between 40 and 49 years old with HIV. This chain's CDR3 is CASSLTPGAPGELFF. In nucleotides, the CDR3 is TGTGCCAGCAGCTTAACACCAGGAGCACCCGGGGAGCTGTTTTTT.